One and the same sample provided the 11 T cell receptor beta chains below, sequenced in a study of cytomegalovirus exposure and HLA in healthy donors. PCR was performed using 60 Vbeta and 13 Jbeta primers. Profiling relied on immunoSEQ multiplex PCR, and the TCRdb table lists in-frame clones only, not all of them. The table includes 250,000 to 350,000 clones, around 80% detected once. The material sequenced was PBMCs. These TCRs come from a girl aged 2 to 9 in good health and CMV-seronegative.

The table lists this clone with a count of one. The junction does not match germline at one end; this may be a read error. V is TRBV13 and J is TRBJ2-3, with a possible D match to TRBD2 (5 bases). The CDR3 runs to 13 residues. Germline CDR1 reads PRHDT; CDR2 reads FYEKMQ (reference sequence). The CDR3 region has the DNA TGTGCCAGCAGGTTAGGCGGGTCAGATACGCAGTATTTT. This gives the protein CASRLGGSDTQYF.

The chain has TRBV5-4 and TRBJ2-1; tentative D call: TRBD2 (7 bases). Germline-derived CDR1 and CDR2 are SGHNT and YYREEE (reference sequence). V lost 3 bases and J 2 bases, leaving 15 bases between the germline ends. CDR3 length equals 16 residues. CDR3 DNA sequence: TGTGCCAGCAGCTGGGGGCAGCTAGCGGCCTACAATGAGCAGTTCTTC. This encodes CASSWGQLAAYNEQFF.

The chain joins TRBV25-1 to TRBJ2-7, with 8 bases aligning to TRBD2. V was pared by 6 bases and J by 3 bases, with 13 bases of the junction left unmatched. Germline V gives CDR1 MGHDK, CDR2 SYGVNS. The CDR3 loop spans 16 amino acids. CDR3 residues: CASSAYSGELDYEQYF. The CDR3 coding sequence is TGTGCCAGCAGCGCGTATAGCGGGGAGCTCGACTACGAGCAGTACTTC.

The chain combines TRBV18 with TRBJ1-2; tentative D call: TRBD1 (5 bases). Trimming shortened V by 3 bases and J by 3 bases, and 11 bases separated the two germline ends. CDR3 length: 14 residues. Per germline, CDR1 KGHSH and CDR2 LQKENI. CDR3 in amino acids: CASSPGGFDYGYTF. CDR3 coding DNA: TGTGCCAGCTCACCGGGGGGGTTCGACTATGGCTACACCTTC. The full variable domain, in which reference TRBV18 and TRBJ1-2 provide the parts outside the CDR3, is NAGVMQNPRHLVRRRGQEARLRCSPMKGHSHVYWYRQLPEEGLKFMVYLQKENIIDESGMPKERFSAEFPKEGPSILRIQQVVRGDSAAYFCASSPGGFDYGYTFGSGTRLTVV.

The rearrangement joins TRBV21-1 to TRBJ1-6; the table's TRBD1 call for D was not verified on the DNA. TRBV21-1 is given as a pseudogene. The CDR3 loop spans 14 amino acids. CDR3 in amino acids: CASSKGRGNSPLHF. The CDR3 coding sequence is TGTGCCAGCAGCAAAGGCAGGGGTAATTCACCCCTCCACTTT.

The table lists this clone with a count of one. The CDR3 region has the DNA TGTGCCAGCAGTTACCACACTCCCACAGGGCATTCCTCCTACAATGAGCAGTTCTTC. It codes for CASSYHTPTGHSSYNEQFF. The chain links TRBV6-8 to TRBJ2-1; TRBD1 might be the D (6 bases). This CDR3 has 19 amino acids. The germline CDR1 and CDR2 sequences are MNHGY and SAAAGT. V was clipped by 2 bases and J by 0 bases, with 20 bases between them.

This chain links TRBV5-1 with TRBJ2-7; D is possibly TRBD1 (7 bases). Germline V gives CDR1 SGHRS, CDR2 YFSETQ. The ends were cut back, 3 bases at V and 6 bases at J, with 22 bases in the middle. The CDR3 loop spans 16 amino acids. The CDR3 sequence: CASSSTGSRRGREQYF. In DNA form, the CDR3 reads TGCGCCAGCAGCTCCACCGGGAGCCGGAGGGGGCGCGAGCAGTACTTC.

DNA for the CDR3: TGTGCCAGCAGCCAAGGACAGGGGGCACGAGGGGAGCTGTTTTTT. It specifies CASSQGQGARGELFF. This chain links TRBV7-8 with TRBJ2-2; TRBD1 agrees at 11 bases. The CDR3 totals 15 residues. V shed 5 bases, J shed 8 bases, and the junction held 7 bases outside the gene matches. The germline V gene encodes CDR1 SGHVS and CDR2 FQNEAQ.

Only one count was recorded for this clone. The chain uses TRBV19 and TRBJ2-7; 8 nucleotides align to TRBD2. CDR3 length: 14 residues. With V trimmed by 5 bases and J by 3 bases, 6 bases remained unmatched. Germline CDR1 is LNHDA and CDR2 is SQIVND (reference sequence). The CDR3 DNA reads as TGTGCCAGTAGTCCGGGACTAGGGATCTACGAGCAGTACTTC. Amino acids: CASSPGLGIYEQYF.

J is TRBJ2-4 and V is TRBV6-1; TRBD2 matches 7 bases. Losses at the gene ends were 7 bases for V and 9 bases for J; bases not matched to a gene: 15. Germline V gives CDR1 MNHNS, CDR2 SASEGT. This CDR3 is built from 15 residues. CDR3: CASTVSGGDGGIQYF. Here the CDR3 DNA reads TGTGCCAGCACCGTGAGTGGGGGGGACGGGGGCATTCAGTACTTC.

The chain recombines TRBV30 with TRBJ2-7, with TRBD1 matching over 7 bases. CDR1 is GTSNPN, CDR2 SVGIG, per germline (reference sequence). The CDR3 sequence is 14 residues long. Trimming cost V 3 bases and J 2 bases; bases outside gene matches: 7. The CDR3 DNA reads as TGTGCCTGGAGGACAGGGTCCCTAGCCTACGAGCAGTACTTC. It translates to CAWRTGSLAYEQYF. The full variable domain, its missing parts supplied by reference TRBV30 and TRBJ2-7, is SQTIHQWPATLVQPVGSPLSLECTVEGTSNPNLYWYRQAAGRGLQLLFYSVGIGQISSEVPQNLSASRPQDRQFILSSKKLLLSDSGFYLCAWRTGSLAYEQYFGPGTRLTVT.